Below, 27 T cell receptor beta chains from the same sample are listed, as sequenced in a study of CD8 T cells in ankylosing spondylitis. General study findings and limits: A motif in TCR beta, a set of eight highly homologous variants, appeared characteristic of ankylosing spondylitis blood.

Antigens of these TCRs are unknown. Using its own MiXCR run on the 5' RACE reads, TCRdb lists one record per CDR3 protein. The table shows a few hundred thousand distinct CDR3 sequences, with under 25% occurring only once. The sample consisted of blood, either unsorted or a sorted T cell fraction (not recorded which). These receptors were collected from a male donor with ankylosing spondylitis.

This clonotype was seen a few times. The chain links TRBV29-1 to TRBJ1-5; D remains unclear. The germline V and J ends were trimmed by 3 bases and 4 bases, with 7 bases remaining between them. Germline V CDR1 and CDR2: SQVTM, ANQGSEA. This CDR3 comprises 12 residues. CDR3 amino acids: CSVDDGNQPQHF. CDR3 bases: TGCAGCGTTGATGACGGGAATCAGCCCCAGCATTTT. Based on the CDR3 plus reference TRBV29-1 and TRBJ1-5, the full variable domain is SAVISQKPSRDICQRGTSLTIQCQVDSQVTMMFWYRQQPGQSLTLIATANQGSEATYESGFVIDKFPISRPNLTFSTLTVSNMSPEDSSIYLCSVDDGNQPQHFGDGTRLSIL.

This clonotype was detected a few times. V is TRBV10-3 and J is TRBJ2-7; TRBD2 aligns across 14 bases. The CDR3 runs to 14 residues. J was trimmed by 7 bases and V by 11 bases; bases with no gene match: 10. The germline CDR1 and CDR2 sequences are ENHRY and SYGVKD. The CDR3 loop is CAASPGLAGVEQYF. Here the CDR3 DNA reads TGTGCCGCCTCCCCGGGACTAGCGGGAGTGGAGCAGTACTTC.

For the CDR3, the DNA is TGTGCCAGCAGCCAAGGGGGCCTTGGGGCCAACGTCCTGACTTTC. It translates to CASSQGGLGANVLTF. The chain recombines TRBV3-1 with TRBJ2-6; the D gene is possibly TRBD1 (5 bases). The CDR3 spans 15 residues. CDR1 LGHDT and CDR2 YNNKEL come from the germline V gene (reference sequence). V was clipped by 1 base and J by 3 bases, with 7 bases between them.

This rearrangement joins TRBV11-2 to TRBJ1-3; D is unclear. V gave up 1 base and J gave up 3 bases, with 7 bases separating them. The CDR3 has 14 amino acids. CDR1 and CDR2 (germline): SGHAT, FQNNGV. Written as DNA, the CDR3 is TGTGCCAGCAGCTTAGTAGACGGTGGAAACACCATATATTTT. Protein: CASSLVDGGNTIYF. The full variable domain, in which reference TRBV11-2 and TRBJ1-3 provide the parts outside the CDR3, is EAGVAQSPRYKIIEKRQSVAFWCNPISGHATLYWYQQILGQGPKLLIQFQNNGVVDDSQLPKDRFSAERLKGVDSTLKIQPAKLEDSAVYLCASSLVDGGNTIYFGEGSWLTVV.

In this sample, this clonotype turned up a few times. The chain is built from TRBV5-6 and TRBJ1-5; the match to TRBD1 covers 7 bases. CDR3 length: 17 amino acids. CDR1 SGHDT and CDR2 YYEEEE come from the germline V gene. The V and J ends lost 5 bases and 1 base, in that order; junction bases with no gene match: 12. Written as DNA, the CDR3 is TGTGCCAGCAGTCGGAAGGAACAGGGGTGGAGCAATCAGCCCCAGCATTTT. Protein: CASSRKEQGWSNQPQHF.

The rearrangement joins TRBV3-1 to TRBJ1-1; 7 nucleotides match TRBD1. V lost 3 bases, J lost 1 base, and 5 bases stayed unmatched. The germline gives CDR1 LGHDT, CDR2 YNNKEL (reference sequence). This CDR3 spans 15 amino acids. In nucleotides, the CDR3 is TGTGCCAGCAGCCATACAGGACAGGCGAACACTGAAGCTTTCTTT. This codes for CASSHTGQANTEAFF.

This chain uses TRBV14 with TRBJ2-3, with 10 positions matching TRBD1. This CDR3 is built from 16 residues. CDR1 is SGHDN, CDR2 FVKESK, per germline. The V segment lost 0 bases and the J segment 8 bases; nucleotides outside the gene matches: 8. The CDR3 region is CASSQESGTGEGTQYF. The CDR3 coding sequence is TGTGCCAGCAGCCAAGAGTCCGGGACAGGGGAAGGTACGCAGTATTTT.

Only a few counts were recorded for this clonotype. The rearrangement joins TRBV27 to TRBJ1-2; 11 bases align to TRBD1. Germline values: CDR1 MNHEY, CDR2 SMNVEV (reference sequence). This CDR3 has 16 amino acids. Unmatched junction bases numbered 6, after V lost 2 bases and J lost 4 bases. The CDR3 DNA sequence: TGTGCCAGCAGTTTACACCGGACAGGGGGCGCCTATGGCTACACCTTC. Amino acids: CASSLHRTGGAYGYTF.

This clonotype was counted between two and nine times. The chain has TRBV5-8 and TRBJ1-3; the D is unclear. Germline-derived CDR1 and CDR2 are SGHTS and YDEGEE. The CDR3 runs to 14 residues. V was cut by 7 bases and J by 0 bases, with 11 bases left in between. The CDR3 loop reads CASARGVSGNTIYF. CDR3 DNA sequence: TGTGCCAGCGCCCGGGGAGTCTCTGGAAACACCATATATTTT. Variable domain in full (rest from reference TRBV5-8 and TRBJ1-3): EAGVTQSPTHLIKTRGQQATLRCSPISGHTSVYWYQQALGLGLQFLLWYDEGEERNRGNFPPRFSGRQFPNYSSELNVNALELEDSALYLCASARGVSGNTIYFGEGSWLTVV.

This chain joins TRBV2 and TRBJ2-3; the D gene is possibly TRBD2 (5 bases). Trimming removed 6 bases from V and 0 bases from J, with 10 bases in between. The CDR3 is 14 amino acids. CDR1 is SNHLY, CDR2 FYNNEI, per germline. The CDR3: CASRTTSSTDTQYF. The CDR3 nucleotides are TGTGCCAGCAGGACTACATCTAGCACAGATACGCAGTATTTT.

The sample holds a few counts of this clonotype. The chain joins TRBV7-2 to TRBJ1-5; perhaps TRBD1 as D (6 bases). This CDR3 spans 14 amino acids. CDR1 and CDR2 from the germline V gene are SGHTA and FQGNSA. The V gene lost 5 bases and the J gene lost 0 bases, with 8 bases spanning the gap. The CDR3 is CASSRDTSNQPQHF. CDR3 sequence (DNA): TGTGCCAGCAGCCGGGACACTAGCAATCAGCCCCAGCATTTT.

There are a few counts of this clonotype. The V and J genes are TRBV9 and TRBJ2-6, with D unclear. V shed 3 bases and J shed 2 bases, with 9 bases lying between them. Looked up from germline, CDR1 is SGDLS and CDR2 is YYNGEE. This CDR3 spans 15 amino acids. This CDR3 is CASSAPTTGANVLTF. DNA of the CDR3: TGTGCCAGCAGCGCCCCCACCACTGGGGCCAACGTCCTGACTTTC. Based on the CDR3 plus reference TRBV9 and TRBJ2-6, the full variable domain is DSGVTQTPKHLITATGQRVTLRCSPRSGDLSVYWYQQSLDQGLQFLIQYYNGEERAKGNILERFSAQQFPDLHSELNLSSLELGDSALYFCASSAPTTGANVLTFGAGSRLTVL.

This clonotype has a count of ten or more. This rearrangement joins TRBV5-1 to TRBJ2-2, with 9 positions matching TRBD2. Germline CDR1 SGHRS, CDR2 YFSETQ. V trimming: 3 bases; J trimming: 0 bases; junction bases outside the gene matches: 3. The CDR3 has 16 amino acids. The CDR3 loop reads CASSSTSGANTGELFF. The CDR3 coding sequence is TGCGCCAGCAGCTCGACTAGCGGTGCGAACACCGGGGAGCTGTTTTTT. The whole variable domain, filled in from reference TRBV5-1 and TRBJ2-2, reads KAGVTQTPRYLIKTRGQQVTLSCSPISGHRSVSWYQQTPGQGLQFLFEYFSETQRNKGNFPGRFSGRQFSNSRSEMNVSTLELGDSALYLCASSSTSGANTGELFFGEGSRLTVL.

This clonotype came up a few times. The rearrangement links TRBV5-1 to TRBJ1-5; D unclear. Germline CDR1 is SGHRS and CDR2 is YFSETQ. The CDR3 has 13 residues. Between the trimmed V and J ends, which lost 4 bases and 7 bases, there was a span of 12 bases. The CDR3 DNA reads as TGCGCCAGCAGCCTCAGTCAGGACCAGCCCCAGCATTTT. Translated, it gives CASSLSQDQPQHF. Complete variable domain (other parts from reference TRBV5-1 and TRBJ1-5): KAGVTQTPRYLIKTRGQQVTLSCSPISGHRSVSWYQQTPGQGLQFLFEYFSETQRNKGNFPGRFSGRQFSNSRSEMNVSTLELGDSALYLCASSLSQDQPQHFGDGTRLSIL.

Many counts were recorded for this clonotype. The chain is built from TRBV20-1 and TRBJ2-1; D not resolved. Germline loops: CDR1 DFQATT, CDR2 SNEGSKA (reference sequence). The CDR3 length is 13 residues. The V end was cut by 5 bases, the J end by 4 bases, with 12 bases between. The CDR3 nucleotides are TGCAGTGCTCAAGGGATAAGGTACAATGAGCAGTTCTTC. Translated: CSAQGIRYNEQFF.

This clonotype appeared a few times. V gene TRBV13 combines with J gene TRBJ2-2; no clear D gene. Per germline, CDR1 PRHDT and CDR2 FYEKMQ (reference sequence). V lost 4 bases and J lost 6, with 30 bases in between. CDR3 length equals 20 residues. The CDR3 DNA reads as TGTGCCAGCAGCTACGAACCACAACTCTACAAGGTCGCTTACCCCGGGGAGCTGTTTTTT. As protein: CASSYEPQLYKVAYPGELFF.

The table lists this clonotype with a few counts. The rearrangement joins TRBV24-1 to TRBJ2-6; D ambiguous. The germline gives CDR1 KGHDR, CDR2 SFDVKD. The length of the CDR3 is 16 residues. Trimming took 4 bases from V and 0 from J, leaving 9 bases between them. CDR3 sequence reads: CATSDPGASGANVLTF. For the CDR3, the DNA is TGTGCCACCAGTGACCCAGGCGCCTCTGGGGCCAACGTCCTGACTTTC.

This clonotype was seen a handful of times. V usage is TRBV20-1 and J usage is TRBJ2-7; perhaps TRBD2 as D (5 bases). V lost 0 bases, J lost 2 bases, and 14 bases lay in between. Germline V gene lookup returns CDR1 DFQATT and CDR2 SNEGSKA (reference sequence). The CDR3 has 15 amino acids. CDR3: CSARDPAGEPYEQYF. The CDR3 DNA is TGCAGTGCTAGAGATCCCGCGGGCGAACCCTACGAGCAGTACTTC.

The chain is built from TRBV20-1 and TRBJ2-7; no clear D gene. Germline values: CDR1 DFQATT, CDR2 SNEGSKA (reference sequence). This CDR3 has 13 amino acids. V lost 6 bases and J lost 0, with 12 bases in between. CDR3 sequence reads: CSAPNHRSYEQYF. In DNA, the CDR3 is TGCAGTGCCCCGAACCACCGCTCCTACGAGCAGTACTTC.

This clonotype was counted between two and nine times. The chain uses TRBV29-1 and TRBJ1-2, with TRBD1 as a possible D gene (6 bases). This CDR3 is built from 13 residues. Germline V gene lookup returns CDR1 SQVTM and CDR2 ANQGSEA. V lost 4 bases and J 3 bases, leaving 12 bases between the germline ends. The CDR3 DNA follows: TGCAGCGTTGTGGACAGTCGCCACTATGGCTACACCTTC. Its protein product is CSVVDSRHYGYTF.

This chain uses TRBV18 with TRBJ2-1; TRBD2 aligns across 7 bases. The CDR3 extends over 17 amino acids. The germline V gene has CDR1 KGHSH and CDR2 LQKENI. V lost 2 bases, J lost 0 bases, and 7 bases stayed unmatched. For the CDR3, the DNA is TGTGCCAGCTCACCAACCTTAGCGGGCAGCTCCTACAATGAGCAGTTCTTC. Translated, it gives CASSPTLAGSSYNEQFF.

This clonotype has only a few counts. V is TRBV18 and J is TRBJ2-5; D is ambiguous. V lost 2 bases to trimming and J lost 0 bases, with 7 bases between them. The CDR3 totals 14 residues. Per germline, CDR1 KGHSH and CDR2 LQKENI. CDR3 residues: CASSPVSYQETQYF. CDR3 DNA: TGTGCCAGCTCACCAGTGTCATACCAAGAGACCCAGTACTTC.

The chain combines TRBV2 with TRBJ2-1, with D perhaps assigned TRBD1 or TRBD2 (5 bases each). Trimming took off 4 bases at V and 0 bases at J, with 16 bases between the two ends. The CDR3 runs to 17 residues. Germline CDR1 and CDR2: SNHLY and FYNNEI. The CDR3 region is CASSGDVGTNSYNEQFF. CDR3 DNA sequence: TGTGCCAGCAGTGGGGATGTTGGGACCAACTCCTACAATGAGCAGTTCTTC. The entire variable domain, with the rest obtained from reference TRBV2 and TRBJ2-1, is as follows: EPEVTQTPSHQVTQMGQEVILRCVPISNHLYFYWYRQILGQKVEFLVSFYNNEISEKSEIFDDQFSVERPDGSNFTLKIRSTKLEDSAMYFCASSGDVGTNSYNEQFFGPGTRLTVL.

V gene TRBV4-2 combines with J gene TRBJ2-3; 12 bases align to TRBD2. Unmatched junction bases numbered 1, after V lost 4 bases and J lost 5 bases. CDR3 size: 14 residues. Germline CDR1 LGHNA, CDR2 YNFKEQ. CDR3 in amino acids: CASSRLAGVDTQYF. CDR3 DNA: TGTGCCAGCAGCCGACTAGCGGGAGTAGATACGCAGTATTTT.

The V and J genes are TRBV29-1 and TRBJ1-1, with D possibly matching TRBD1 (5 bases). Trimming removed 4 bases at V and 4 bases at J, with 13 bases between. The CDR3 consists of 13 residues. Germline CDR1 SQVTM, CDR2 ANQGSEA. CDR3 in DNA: TGCAGCGTTGTTGTTTGGGGGTTCACTGAAGCTTTCTTT. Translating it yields CSVVVWGFTEAFF.

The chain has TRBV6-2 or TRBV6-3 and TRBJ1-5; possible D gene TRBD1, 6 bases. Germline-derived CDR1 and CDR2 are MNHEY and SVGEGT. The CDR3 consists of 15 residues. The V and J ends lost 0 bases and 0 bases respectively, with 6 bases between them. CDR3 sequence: CASSYSRGSNQPQHF. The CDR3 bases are TGTGCCAGCAGTTACTCCAGGGGTAGCAATCAGCCCCAGCATTTT.

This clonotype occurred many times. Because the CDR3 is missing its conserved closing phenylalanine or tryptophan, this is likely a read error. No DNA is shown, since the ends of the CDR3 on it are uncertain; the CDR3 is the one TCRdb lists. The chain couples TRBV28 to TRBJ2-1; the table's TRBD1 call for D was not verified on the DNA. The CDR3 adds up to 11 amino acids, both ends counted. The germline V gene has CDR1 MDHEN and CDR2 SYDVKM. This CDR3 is CASSFNSWTGQ.